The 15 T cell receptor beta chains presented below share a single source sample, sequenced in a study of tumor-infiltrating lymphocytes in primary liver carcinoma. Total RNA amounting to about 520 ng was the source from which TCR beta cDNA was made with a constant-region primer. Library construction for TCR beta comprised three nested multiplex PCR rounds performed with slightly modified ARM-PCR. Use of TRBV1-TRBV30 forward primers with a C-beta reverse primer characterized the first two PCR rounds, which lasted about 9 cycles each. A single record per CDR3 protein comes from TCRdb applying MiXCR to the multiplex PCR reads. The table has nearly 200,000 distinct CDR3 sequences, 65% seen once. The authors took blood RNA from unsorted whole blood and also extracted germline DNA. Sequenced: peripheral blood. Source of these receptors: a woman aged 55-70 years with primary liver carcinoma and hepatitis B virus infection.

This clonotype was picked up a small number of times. CDR3: CASSLDLGGNTEAFF. The CDR3 nucleotides read TGTGCCAGCAGCTTAGATTTAGGAGGGAACACTGAAGCTTTCTTT. The chain recombines TRBV7-9 with TRBJ1-1; D gene uncertain. Germline V CDR1 and CDR2: SEHNR, FQNEAQ (reference sequence). CDR3 length: 15 residues. V was pared by 1 base and J by 1 base, with 10 bases between.

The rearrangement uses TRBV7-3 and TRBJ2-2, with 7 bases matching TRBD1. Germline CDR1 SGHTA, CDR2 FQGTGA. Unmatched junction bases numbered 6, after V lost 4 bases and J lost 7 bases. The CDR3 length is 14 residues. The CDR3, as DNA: TGTGCCAGCAGCTCGTCAGGGGGATACGGGGAGCTGTTTTTT. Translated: CASSSSGGYGELFF.

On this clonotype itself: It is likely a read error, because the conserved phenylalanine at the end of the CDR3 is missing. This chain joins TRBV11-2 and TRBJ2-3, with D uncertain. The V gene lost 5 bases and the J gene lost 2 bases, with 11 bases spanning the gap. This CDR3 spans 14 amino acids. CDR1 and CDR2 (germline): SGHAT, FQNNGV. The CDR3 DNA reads TGTGCCAGCAGCCTGGGATTGCCCACAGATACGCAGTATATT. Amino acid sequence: CASSLGLPTDTQYI.

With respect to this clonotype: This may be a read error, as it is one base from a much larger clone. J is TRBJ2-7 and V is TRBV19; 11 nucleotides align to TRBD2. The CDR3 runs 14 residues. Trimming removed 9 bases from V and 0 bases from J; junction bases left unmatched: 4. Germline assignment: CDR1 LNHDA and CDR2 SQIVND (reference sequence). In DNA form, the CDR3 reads TGTGCCAGCCGAACTAGCGGGGGCTCCTACGAGCAGTACGTC. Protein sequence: CASRTSGGSYEQYV.

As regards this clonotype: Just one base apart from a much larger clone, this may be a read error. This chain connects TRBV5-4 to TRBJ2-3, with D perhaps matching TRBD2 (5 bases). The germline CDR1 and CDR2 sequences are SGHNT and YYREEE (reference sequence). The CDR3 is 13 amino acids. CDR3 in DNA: TGTGCCAACAGCCCCCCACTAGAGGGTACGCAGTATTTT. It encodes CANSPPLEGTQYF.

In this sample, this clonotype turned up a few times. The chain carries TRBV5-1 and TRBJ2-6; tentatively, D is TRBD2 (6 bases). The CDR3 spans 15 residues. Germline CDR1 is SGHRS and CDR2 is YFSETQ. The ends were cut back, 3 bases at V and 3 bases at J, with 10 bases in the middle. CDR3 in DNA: TGCGCCAGCAGCTCGGGACTTGGTGGGGCCAACGTCCTGACTTTC. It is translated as CASSSGLGGANVLTF.

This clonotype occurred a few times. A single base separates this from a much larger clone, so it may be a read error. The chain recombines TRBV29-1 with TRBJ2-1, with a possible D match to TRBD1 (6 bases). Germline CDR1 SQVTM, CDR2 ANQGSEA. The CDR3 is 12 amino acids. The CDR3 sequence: CSSWTDYNERFF. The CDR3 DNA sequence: TGCAGCTCGTGGACAGATTACAATGAGCGGTTCTTC.

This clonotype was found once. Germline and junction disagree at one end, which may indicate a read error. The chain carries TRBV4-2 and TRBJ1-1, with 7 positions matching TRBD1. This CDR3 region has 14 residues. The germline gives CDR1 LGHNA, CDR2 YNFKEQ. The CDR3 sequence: CTSSQHDRDTEAFF. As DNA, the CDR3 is TGTACCAGCAGCCAACACGACAGGGACACTGAAGCTTTCTTT.

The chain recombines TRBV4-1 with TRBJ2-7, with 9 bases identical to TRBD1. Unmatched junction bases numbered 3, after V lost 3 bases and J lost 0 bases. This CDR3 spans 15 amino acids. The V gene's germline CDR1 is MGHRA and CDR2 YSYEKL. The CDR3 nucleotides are TGCGCCAGCAGCCAGCCACAGGGGGCCTCCTACGAGCAGTACTTC. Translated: CASSQPQGASYEQYF.

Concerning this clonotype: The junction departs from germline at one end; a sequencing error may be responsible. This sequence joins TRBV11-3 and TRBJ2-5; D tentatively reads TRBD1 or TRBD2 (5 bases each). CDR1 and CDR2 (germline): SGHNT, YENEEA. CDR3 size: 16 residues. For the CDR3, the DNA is TGTGCCAGCTGCTTAGTCGTGGGGGATAGTCAAGAGACACAGTACTTC. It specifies CASCLVVGDSQETQYF.

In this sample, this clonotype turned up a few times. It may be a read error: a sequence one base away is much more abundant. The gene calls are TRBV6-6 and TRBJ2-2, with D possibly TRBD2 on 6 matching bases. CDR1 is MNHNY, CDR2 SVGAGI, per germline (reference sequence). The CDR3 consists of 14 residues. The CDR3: CASSYKPITGGLFF. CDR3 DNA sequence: TGTGCCAGCAGTTATAAGCCGATAACCGGGGGGCTGTTTTTT.

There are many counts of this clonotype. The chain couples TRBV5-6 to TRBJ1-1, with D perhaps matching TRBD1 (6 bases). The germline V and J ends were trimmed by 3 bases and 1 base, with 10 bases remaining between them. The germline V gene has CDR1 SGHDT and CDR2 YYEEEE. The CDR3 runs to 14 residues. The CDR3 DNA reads TGTGCCAGCAGCTCTTGGACAGAGAACACTGAAGCTTTCTTT. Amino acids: CASSSWTENTEAFF.

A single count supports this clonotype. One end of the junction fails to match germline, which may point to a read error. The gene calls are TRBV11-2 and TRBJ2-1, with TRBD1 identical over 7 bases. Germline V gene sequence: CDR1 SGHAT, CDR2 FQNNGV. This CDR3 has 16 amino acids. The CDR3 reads CASSFAWDSRTNERFF. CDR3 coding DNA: TGTGCCAGCAGCTTCGCCTGGGACAGTCGGACGAATGAGCGGTTCTTC.

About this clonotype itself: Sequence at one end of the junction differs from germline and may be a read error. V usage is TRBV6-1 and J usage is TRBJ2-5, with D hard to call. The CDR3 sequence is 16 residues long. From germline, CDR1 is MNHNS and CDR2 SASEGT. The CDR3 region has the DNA TGTGCCAGCAATGCAATATTTAGGTTCCCCCAAGAGACCCAATACTTC. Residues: CASNAIFRFPQETQYF.

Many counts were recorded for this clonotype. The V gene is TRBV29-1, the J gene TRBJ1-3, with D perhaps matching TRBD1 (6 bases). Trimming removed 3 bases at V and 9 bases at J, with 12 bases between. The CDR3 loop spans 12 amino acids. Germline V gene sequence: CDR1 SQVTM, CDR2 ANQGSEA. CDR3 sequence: CSVDEGETTIYF. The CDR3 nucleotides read TGCAGCGTTGACGAGGGGGAGACCACCATATATTTT.